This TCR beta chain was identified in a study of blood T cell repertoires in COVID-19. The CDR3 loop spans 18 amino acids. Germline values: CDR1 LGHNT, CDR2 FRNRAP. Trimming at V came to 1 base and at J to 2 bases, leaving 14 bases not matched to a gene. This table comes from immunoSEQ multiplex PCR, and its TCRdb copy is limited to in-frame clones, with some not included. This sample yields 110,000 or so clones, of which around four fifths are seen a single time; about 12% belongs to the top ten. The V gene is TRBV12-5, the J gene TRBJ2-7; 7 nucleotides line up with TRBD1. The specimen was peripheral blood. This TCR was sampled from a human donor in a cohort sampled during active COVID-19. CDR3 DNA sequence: TGTGCTAGTGGTTTGGCCGCCCTCGTCGGCAGGGGGACCTACGAGCAGTACTTC. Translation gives CASGLAALVGRGTYEQYF.